This record covers a single TCR beta chain. Its antigen is unknown. A much larger clone lies a single base off, so this may be a read error. The data belong to a study of glioma-infiltrating T cells. CDR1 and CDR2 from the germline V gene are SEHNR and FQNEAQ (reference sequence). The CDR3 has 16 residues. The trim removed 7 bases at V and 0 bases at J, leaving 8 bases unmatched. Amplification of TCR alpha and beta CDR3 regions from RNA used iRepertoire nested multiplex PCR. Tissue mRNA or PBMC total RNA, 100-400 ng, went into one-step reverse transcription and amplification. Via MiXCR, TCRdb re-called the multiplex PCR reads, giving one row per CDR3 protein. The sample consists of around 44,000 distinct CDR3 sequences, about 22% of them appearing once. Regarding the study as a whole: Above-expected tissue-blood divergence occurred in all gliomas, most in low-grade ones. CDR3 overlap between tissue and blood was very small.

The source of this sequence is a human donor with low-grade glioma or glioblastoma, undergoing nonglioma brain surgery, or in good health (not recorded which). V usage is TRBV7-9 and J usage is TRBJ2-3; 9 positions match TRBD2. The specimen sequenced was glioma tissue, nonneoplastic brain tissue, or PBMCs (not recorded which). Written as DNA, the CDR3 is TGTGCCAGCACCCCACCTAGCGGGGTCAGCACAGATACGCAGTATTTT. Residues: CASTPPSGVSTDTQYF.